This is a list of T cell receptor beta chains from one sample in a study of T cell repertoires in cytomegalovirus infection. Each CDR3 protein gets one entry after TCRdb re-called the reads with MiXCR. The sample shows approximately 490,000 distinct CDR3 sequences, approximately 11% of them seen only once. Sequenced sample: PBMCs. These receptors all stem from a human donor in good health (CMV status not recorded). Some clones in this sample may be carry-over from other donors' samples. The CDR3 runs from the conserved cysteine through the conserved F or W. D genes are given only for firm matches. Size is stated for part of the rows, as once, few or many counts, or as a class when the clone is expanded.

TGTGCCAGCACCGAAGGACAGGGTGAAGCTTTCTTT	CASTEGQGEAFF	many	TRBV12-3/TRBV12-4	TRBJ1-1	TRBD1
TGTGCCACCTCAAAAACAGGGTACAATGAGCAGTTCTTC	CATSKTGYNEQFF	.	TRBV24-1	TRBJ2-1	.
TGTGCCTGGAGTACTCCTGGAGGGTCAGAGACCCAGTACTTC	CAWSTPGGSETQYF	few	TRBV30	TRBJ2-5	.
TGTGCCATCAGTGATTACAGGGGGCTGGAGGAGACCCAGTACTTC	CAISDYRGLEETQYF	many	TRBV10-3	TRBJ2-5	TRBD1
TGTGCCATCAGTGGGTCCCGGGGGCGAACCGGGACTAGCGGGGGGCCAGAGACCCAGTACTTC	CAISGSRGRTGTSGGPETQYF	many	TRBV10-3	TRBJ2-5	TRBD2
TGCGCCAGCAACTTCATAAACGGGGTGAACACTGAAGCTTTCTTT	CASNFINGVNTEAFF	few	TRBV4-1	TRBJ1-1	.
TGTGCCAGCTCACCCCCCGACAGTACGAACACTGAAGCTTTCTTT	CASSPPDSTNTEAFF	many	TRBV18	TRBJ1-1	.
TGCGCCAGCCGAGGACTAGCGGGAGCCCTCCGCACAGATACGCAGTATTTT	CASRGLAGALRTDTQYF	many	TRBV5-1	TRBJ2-3	TRBD2
TGTGCCAGCAGCCCTAGGGACTTCAACACCGGGGAGCTGTTTTTT	CASSPRDFNTGELFF	.	TRBV7-9	TRBJ2-2	.
TGTGCCAGTACGTGGGACTCTGACACCGGGGAGCTGTTTTTT	CASTWDSDTGELFF	many	TRBV7-2	TRBJ2-2	.
TGTGCCAGCAGCTCTCGAACTAGCGGGGCCCCCTACGAGCAGTACTTC	CASSSRTSGAPYEQYF	few	TRBV6-2/TRBV6-3	TRBJ2-7	TRBD2
TGTGCCTGGAGCGCTAGGACAGGGAATTCACCCCTCCACTTT	CAWSARTGNSPLHF	.	TRBV30	TRBJ1-6	TRBD1
TGTGCCAGCAGGGCTGGGACAGTAAGCAATCAGCCCCAGCATTTT	CASRAGTVSNQPQHF	few	TRBV27	TRBJ1-5	TRBD1
TGTGCCAGCAGCTGGGCGCAGGGACTGCAAGAGACCCAGTACTTC	CASSWAQGLQETQYF	many	TRBV5-6	TRBJ2-5	.
TGTGCCAGTAGTACCCGGGGCAGCTCGGGCTACACCTTC	CASSTRGSSGYTF	many	TRBV19	TRBJ1-2	.
TGTGCCAGCAGCACCTTCAAAGACTACGAGCAGTACTTC	CASSTFKDYEQYF	.	TRBV7-9	TRBJ2-7	.
TGTGCCAGCAGTCCAGGACAGGGACAAGAGACCCAGTACTTC	CASSPGQGQETQYF	many	TRBV7-9	TRBJ2-5	TRBD1
TGTGCCAGCAGCTTAGCCTACTACGAGCAGTACTTC	CASSLAYYEQYF	many	TRBV7-8	TRBJ2-7	.
TGTGCCAGCAGCCACGGCAGGCCCGGGGAGCTGTTTTTT	CASSHGRPGELFF	few	TRBV3-1	TRBJ2-2	.
TGCAGTGCTAGGGGGCAGGGGGCTAATTATGGTGAAGCTTTCTTT	CSARGQGANYGEAFF	.	TRBV20-1	TRBJ1-1	TRBD1
TGTGCCAGCACCGACGAAGGGGTGAGGAATTCACCCCTCCACTTT	CASTDEGVRNSPLHF	few	TRBV3-1	TRBJ1-6	.
TGTGCCAGCATATACGGACAGTTTAACACCGGGGAGCTGTTTTTT	CASIYGQFNTGELFF	many	TRBV28	TRBJ2-2	.
TGTGCCAGCAGCATGACAGGGTTCCAAGAGACCCAGTACTTC	CASSMTGFQETQYF	.	TRBV7-9	TRBJ2-5	TRBD1
TGTGCCATCTTGGTCGGACACCCGAGCTCTGGAAACACCATATATTTT	CAILVGHPSSGNTIYF	many	TRBV10-3	TRBJ1-3	.
TGTGCCAGCTCACTTTCGGACGGACGCTCTGGAAACACCATATATTTT	CASSLSDGRSGNTIYF	many	TRBV18	TRBJ1-3	.
TGTGCCAGCAGCCCTAACAGGGATTCTCTTGGCTACACCTTC	CASSPNRDSLGYTF	many	TRBV7-9	TRBJ1-2	.
TGCGCCAGCAGCTTGGACGAAGACATTCAGTACTTC	CASSLDEDIQYF	many	TRBV5-1	TRBJ2-4	.
TGTGCCACCGGCGGCGGGGCCCCAGATACGCAGTATTTT	CATGGGAPDTQYF	many	TRBV2	TRBJ2-3	.
TGTGCCAGCAGCGTAGACCGGGGGATGAACACTGAAGCTTTCTTT	CASSVDRGMNTEAFF	few	TRBV9	TRBJ1-1	.
TGCAGTGCTAGAGATCCCAAGCGGGGTTACAATGAGCAGTTCTTC	CSARDPKRGYNEQFF	many	TRBV20-1	TRBJ2-1	TRBD2
TGTGCCAGCACATCGAGAGATACGCAGTATTTT	CASTSRDTQYF	.	TRBV6-6	TRBJ2-3	.
TGTGCCAGCAGTTACTCGAAAGTAGAGCAGTACTTC	CASSYSKVEQYF	.	TRBV6-6	TRBJ2-7	.
TGTGCCAGCTCACGGACCGGGACGCACAATCAGCCCCAGCATTTT	CASSRTGTHNQPQHF	few	TRBV18	TRBJ1-5	.
TGCAGTGCTAGAGGGGTTGGGTCATTACAGAGCAATCAGCCCCAGCATTTT	CSARGVGSLQSNQPQHF	.	TRBV20-1	TRBJ1-5	.
TGTGCCAGCAGCTTAGCGGGGGTTGGGGCCCCCGGGGAGCTGTTTTTT	CASSLAGVGAPGELFF	many	TRBV7-8	TRBJ2-2	.
TGTGCCAGCAGTTTATCGGGGCTAAGTGAAAAACTGTTTTTT	CASSLSGLSEKLFF	.	TRBV27	TRBJ1-4	.
TGTGCCAGTAGTGGACCACAGGGAATCAATTCACCCCTCCACTTT	CASSGPQGINSPLHF	many	TRBV19	TRBJ1-6	.
TGTGCCGGGAACAGGGGGGAGGAGACCCAGTACTTC	CAGNRGEETQYF	many	TRBV6-1	TRBJ2-5	TRBD1
TGTGCCAGCAGCGCGACCCCGGACAGTTTCGAAGCTTTCTTT	CASSATPDSFEAFF	.	TRBV9	TRBJ1-1	.
TGCAGTTCTCGAAGGGCTAGCGGGAGCACAGATACGCAGTATTTT	CSSRRASGSTDTQYF	few	TRBV20-1	TRBJ2-3	TRBD2
TGTGCCAGCAGCGCCTGGACTAGCGGGCCTAGCACAGATACGCAGTATTTT	CASSAWTSGPSTDTQYF	many	TRBV5-4	TRBJ2-3	TRBD2
TGCGCCAGCGGTCTAAGAGGGGAACCTCGGAACACCGGGGAGCTGTTTTTT	CASGLRGEPRNTGELFF	few	TRBV5-1	TRBJ2-2	.
TGTGCCAGCACCAAACAGGGGAGCTATGGCTACACCTTC	CASTKQGSYGYTF	many	TRBV6-5	TRBJ1-2	TRBD1
TGTGCCAGCAGCAGGGGACTAGCCAAAAACATTCAGTACTTC	CASSRGLAKNIQYF	few	TRBV5-4	TRBJ2-4	.
TGTGCCAGCAGCTTAACGGTGGGCGCGGATTCCTACAATGAGCAGTTCTTC	CASSLTVGADSYNEQFF	many	TRBV7-3	TRBJ2-1	.
TGTGCCAGCAGCTCCACTTCAGGGGGCGCCCGGGAGACCCAGTACTTC	CASSSTSGGARETQYF	many	TRBV11-2	TRBJ2-5	TRBD1
TGTGCCAGCAGCCAAGATCCCGATGGCTACACCTTC	CASSQDPDGYTF	.	TRBV3-1	TRBJ1-2	.
TGTGCCTGGGGGCTAGGCTCTGGGGCCAACGTCCTGACTTTC	CAWGLGSGANVLTF	few	TRBV30	TRBJ2-6	.
TGTGCCTGGAGTGGCTCGGCGGCGGATCAGCCCCAGCATTTT	CAWSGSAADQPQHF	.	TRBV30	TRBJ1-5	.
TGTGCCAGCAGCCCCCCGGGACGACCTATTGAAGCTTTCTTT	CASSPPGRPIEAFF	many	TRBV7-6	TRBJ1-1	.
TGTGCCAGCAGGATTAGGGGCACTGAAGCTTTCTTT	CASRIRGTEAFF	many	TRBV2	TRBJ1-1	.
TGTGCCAGCAGTGAGGGGCGCCAAGAGCAGTTCTTC	CASSEGRQEQFF	many	TRBV2	TRBJ2-1	.